This entry is about one TCR beta chain. The sample originates from a study of T cells in Graves' hyperthyroidism and ophthalmopathy. RNA transcripts provided the source from which TCR beta CDR3 regions were amplified. The HTBI primer set served for first-round RT-PCR of the TCR CDR3. TCRdb ran MiXCR on the multiplex PCR reads and lists one entry per CDR3 protein. In the table there are about 360,000 distinct CDR3 sequences, around 25% of which are singletons. The germline V gene encodes CDR1 SGHKS and CDR2 YYEKEE (reference sequence). The CDR3 length is 16 residues. The V and J ends lost 0 bases and 4 bases, in that order; junction bases with no gene match: 7.

This chain links TRBV5-5 with TRBJ2-7; the match to TRBD2 covers 10 bases. The receptor comes from a man aged 50-59 years with Graves' hyperthyroidism. The sample comprised blood. In DNA, the CDR3 is TGTGCCAGCAGCTTGGCCAAGCTAGCGGGAGCTTACGAGCAGTACTTC. This gives the protein CASSLAKLAGAYEQYF.